The rows below give T cell receptor beta chains drawn from one sample of a study of blood T cell repertoires in COVID-19. Libraries were prepared by immunoSEQ multiplex PCR; TCRdb keeps only in-frame clonotypes and omits some of them. The sample carries roughly 250,000 clones, around 89% recorded once. Sequencing used peripheral blood. These TCRs come from a man younger than 40 with acute or convalescent COVID-19. Each CDR3 is given with its conserved first and last residue. A D gene is named only where the DNA matches it firmly. Part of the rows lack a size; the others show once, few, many or a class for expanded clones.

clone_size	v_call	j_call	d_call	cdr3_nt	cdr3_aa
NA	TRBV5-1	TRBJ2-2	TRBD1	TGCGCCAGCAGCTTGGGCAGGGGGCGGAACACCGGGGAGCTGTTTTTT	CASSLGRGRNTGELFF
NA	TRBV2	TRBJ1-5	NA	TGTGCCAGCAGTGAGGTCAGGCCGCAGGGTTGGGATCAGCCCCAGCATTTT	CASSEVRPQGWDQPQHF
NA	TRBV12-3/TRBV12-4	TRBJ1-5	NA	TGTGCCAGCAGTCCCTCCTGGGGCCAGCCCCAGCATTTT	CASSPSWGQPQHF
NA	TRBV28	TRBJ2-2	NA	TGTGCCAGCAGTTTCCGGACCGGGGAGCTGTTTTTT	CASSFRTGELFF
once	TRBV5-1	TRBJ2-2	TRBD2	TGCGCCAGCAGCTTCCTAGCGGGAGGGGGCACCGGGGAGCTGTTTTTT	CASSFLAGGGTGELFF
NA	TRBV11-2	TRBJ2-7	TRBD1	TGTGCCAGCAGCGCACAGGGGTCATTAGCCTCCTACGAGCAGTACTTC	CASSAQGSLASYEQYF
NA	TRBV3-1/TRBV3-2	TRBJ1-1	NA	TGTGCCAGCAGCCGGTTACAGGGCACTGAAGCTTTCTTT	CASSRLQGTEAFF
few	TRBV9	TRBJ2-2	NA	TGTGCCAGCAGCCAAGGGGCGGGGCACACCGGGGAGCTGTTTTTT	CASSQGAGHTGELFF
NA	TRBV5-1	TRBJ2-1	NA	TGCGCCAGCAGCTTTTCCCCTTTGGCGGGGGCACCTGGATATGAGCAGTTCTTC	CASSFSPLAGAPGYEQFF
NA	TRBV21-1	TRBJ1-3	NA	TGTGCCAGCAGCAAAGACATCCTTCGGGGGGGATACTCTGGAAACACCATATATTTT	CASSKDILRGGYSGNTIYF
NA	TRBV9	TRBJ2-3	NA	TGTGCCAGCAGCGTAGTTCAAGATACGCAGTATTTT	CASSVVQDTQYF
NA	TRBV5-4	TRBJ1-1	TRBD1	TGTGCCAGCAGCCTCACCGGGACAGGGAAGAACACTGAAGCTTTCTTT	CASSLTGTGKNTEAFF
NA	TRBV6-9	TRBJ2-1	TRBD1	TGTGCCAGCAGACCGCCACAGGGACCGACAGGGAACTACAATGAGCAGTTCTTC	CASRPPQGPTGNYNEQFF